This T cell receptor beta chain was profiled in a study of OX40 agonist ivuxolimab in advanced cancers. In the study overall: While on treatment, patients had intravenous ivuxolimab at 0.01 to 10 mg/kg every 2 weeks.

Findings and limits, study-wide: Also showing low normalized T-cell clonal expansion were some of the nonresponders.

V dropped 4 bases and J dropped 6 bases, with 9 bases sitting between them. The length of the CDR3 is 12 residues. CDR1 is SGHNT, CDR2 YYREEE, per germline (reference sequence). To note about this clone: Its specificity is unknown.

Sequenced by immunoSEQ multiplex PCR; TCRdb stores in-frame clones only, minus some. Of 50,000 to 65,000 clones listed, 87% were seen once; the top ten hold just over 0.75%. The chain combines TRBV5-4 with TRBJ2-3, with unresolved D. This clonotype was sampled from an adult with an advanced solid tumor such as melanoma, head and neck, liver or kidney cancer. The sample in question was CD4+ or CD8+ T cells sorted from blood, obtained in a trial of the OX40 agonist ivuxolimab. CDR3 residues: CASSGPRDTQYF. As DNA, the CDR3 is TGTGCCAGCAGCGGACCCCGTGATACGCAGTATTTT.